This entry lists 3 T cell receptor beta chains sequenced from one sample in a study of cytomegalovirus exposure and HLA in healthy donors. Vbeta (60) and Jbeta (13) primers were used in the PCR. Sequencing used immunoSEQ multiplex PCR; TCRdb keeps in-frame clones, though not all of them. This listing includes some 130,000 clones. Sequenced material: PBMCs. These receptors were collected from a man between 18 and 29 years old in good health and CMV-seronegative.

V usage is TRBV4-1 and J usage is TRBJ2-1; TRBD2 aligns across 8 bases. This CDR3 contains 14 residues. Germline V lookup: CDR1 MGHRA, CDR2 YSYEKL. V trimming: 0 bases; J trimming: 15 bases; junction bases outside the gene matches: 10. CDR3 residues: CASSQEPAGATRFF. The CDR3 bases are TGCGCCAGCAGCCAAGAGCCAGCGGGGGCCACCAGGTTCTTC.

CDR3 coding DNA: TGTGCCAGCAGCTGGAGCACTAGCTATGGCTACACCTTC. This sequence encodes CASSWSTSYGYTF. V is TRBV11-2 and J is TRBJ1-2; no reliable D call. This CDR3 region has 13 residues. Germline V gives CDR1 SGHAT, CDR2 FQNNGV. Trimming removed 4 bases at V and 4 bases at J, with 10 bases between. The whole variable domain, filled in from reference TRBV11-2 and TRBJ1-2, reads EAGVAQSPRYKIIEKRQSVAFWCNPISGHATLYWYQQILGQGPKLLIQFQNNGVVDDSQLPKDRFSAERLKGVDSTLKIQPAKLEDSAVYLCASSWSTSYGYTFGSGTRLTVV.

This chain joins TRBV7-8 and TRBJ2-7, with 8 bases aligning to TRBD1. The V gene end was trimmed by 5 bases and the J gene end by 5 bases; junction bases not matched to a gene: 8. Germline assignment: CDR1 SGHVS and CDR2 FQNEAQ. This CDR3 region has 14 residues. The CDR3 sequence: CASSLYRGYDEQYF. CDR3 bases: TGTGCCAGCAGCCTGTACAGGGGGTACGACGAGCAGTACTTC.